One and the same sample provided the 27 T cell receptor beta chains below, sequenced in a study of blood T cell repertoires in COVID-19. The repertoire was sequenced with immunoSEQ multiplex PCR; TCRdb's copy has only in-frame clones and lacks some. The sample holds tens of thousands of clones, about 81% seen once. The sequenced material came from peripheral blood. The source of these receptors is a human donor in a cohort sampled during active COVID-19.

The CDR3 sequence is CASSLVDGEYGYTF. CDR3 bases: TGTGCCAGCAGCTTAGTAGACGGGGAATATGGCTACACCTTC. The chain employs TRBV11-2 and TRBJ1-2; D unclear. Germline V gives CDR1 SGHAT, CDR2 FQNNGV. The V end was cut by 1 base, the J end by 5 bases, with 11 bases between. The CDR3 runs 14 residues. The variable domain in full, with the rest retrieved from reference TRBV11-2 and TRBJ1-2, is EAGVAQSPRYKIIEKRQSVAFWCNPISGHATLYWYQQILGQGPKLLIQFQNNGVVDDSQLPKDRFSAERLKGVDSTLKIQPAKLEDSAVYLCASSLVDGEYGYTFGSGTRLTVV.

This chain connects TRBV10-3 to TRBJ1-2, with D possibly TRBD1 on 5 matching bases. CDR1 and CDR2 (germline): ENHRY, SYGVKD. V shed 0 bases and J shed 3 bases, with 11 bases lying between them. There are 15 residues in the CDR3. The CDR3 bases are TGTGCCATCAGTGAGTCGTGGGGCAGGGACTATGGCTACACCTTC. It codes for CAISESWGRDYGYTF.

The chain combines TRBV18 with TRBJ1-2; TRBD1 matches at 9 bases. V lost 0 bases, J lost 5 bases, and 1 base stayed unmatched. In germline, CDR1 is KGHSH, CDR2 LQKENI. The CDR3 runs to 14 residues. CDR3 protein: CASSPPGTGYGYTF. The CDR3 bases are TGTGCCAGCTCACCACCCGGGACAGGGTATGGCTACACCTTC.

The rearrangement joins TRBV7-6 to TRBJ2-2; D possibly corresponds to TRBD1 (5 bases). Germline CDR1 reads SGHVS; CDR2 reads FNYEAQ. CDR3 length: 15 residues. Trimming shortened V by 1 base and J by 8 bases, and 14 bases separated the two germline ends. As DNA, the CDR3 is TGTGCCAGCAGCTTAGGACAGAGTATTATTGGGGAGCTGTTTTTT. Its protein is CASSLGQSIIGELFF.

As DNA, the CDR3 is TGCGCCAGCAGCCAGACAGGGGAGGGTTCACCCCTCCACTTT. It is translated as CASSQTGEGSPLHF. The J gene is TRBJ1-6, the V gene TRBV4-3, with 8 bases matching TRBD1. The CDR3 runs to 14 residues. V was clipped by 3 bases and J by 9 bases; unmatched bases: 4. From germline, CDR1 is LGHNA and CDR2 YSLEER.

The chain is built from TRBV19 and TRBJ1-1; TRBD1 might be the D (5 bases). This CDR3 spans 14 amino acids. V was cut by 4 bases and J by 2 bases, with 11 bases left in between. Germline CDR1 and CDR2: LNHDA and SQIVND (reference sequence). CDR3 coding DNA: TGTGCCAGTAGTAAAAGGGGCCTAAACACTGAAGCTTTCTTT. Its protein product is CASSKRGLNTEAFF.

The CDR3 here is CASSLGPRGSGNTIYF. CDR3 bases: TGTGCCAGCAGCTTAGGTCCCAGGGGCTCTGGAAACACCATATATTTT. The chain is built from TRBV11-3 and TRBJ1-3, with D possibly matching TRBD1 (6 bases). The CDR3 extends over 16 amino acids. Germline values: CDR1 SGHNT, CDR2 YENEEA. The germline V and J ends were trimmed by 1 base and 0 bases, with 10 bases remaining between them.

The V and J genes are TRBV7-3 and TRBJ2-2, with unresolved D. Germline CDR1 reads SGHTA; CDR2 reads FQGTGA. Trimming left V 2 bases short and J 0 bases short, with 10 bases between. The CDR3 runs 16 residues. CDR3 in amino acids: CASSLGNAANTGELFF. CDR3 DNA: TGTGCCAGCAGCTTAGGTAACGCAGCGAACACCGGGGAGCTGTTTTTT.

The J gene is TRBJ1-2, the V gene TRBV9; 7 positions match TRBD1. V was pared by 3 bases and J by 3 bases, with 8 bases of the junction left unmatched. The CDR3 loop spans 15 amino acids. The germline CDR1 and CDR2 sequences are SGDLS and YYNGEE. CDR3 residues: CASSGHAQGYYGYTF. CDR3 in DNA: TGTGCCAGCAGCGGACATGCACAGGGGTACTATGGCTACACCTTC.

This clone was found a few times. The gene calls are TRBV7-3 and TRBJ2-2; D possibly corresponds to TRBD2 (5 bases). The germline V gene encodes CDR1 SGHTA and CDR2 FQGTGA. The CDR3 has 13 amino acids. Trimming took 2 bases from V and 6 from J, leaving 7 bases between them. The CDR3: CASSLGSAGELFF. The DNA of the CDR3 is TGTGCCAGCAGCTTAGGTAGCGCCGGGGAGCTGTTTTTT.

V usage is TRBV6-1 and J usage is TRBJ2-4; 8 bases are shared with TRBD2. The CDR3 is made up of 14 amino acids. The germline CDR1 and CDR2 sequences are MNHNS and SASEGT. The ends lost 11 bases at V and 5 bases at J; junction bases unmatched: 11. CDR3 in amino acids: CAGSGGPGQNIQYF. The DNA of the CDR3 is TGTGCCGGATCGGGGGGGCCGGGCCAAAACATTCAGTACTTC.

J is TRBJ1-1 and V is TRBV28; D perhaps matches TRBD1 (5 bases). The CDR3 extends over 13 amino acids. Germline V gene sequence: CDR1 MDHEN, CDR2 SYDVKM. Trimming took 2 bases from V and 10 from J, leaving 14 bases between them. The CDR3 nucleotides are TGTGCCAGCAGTTTAAGAGACCCGGGGGGAGCTTTCTTT. Its translation: CASSLRDPGGAFF.

The V gene is TRBV7-6, the J gene TRBJ2-2; 7 bases are a match to TRBD1. J lost 6 bases, V lost 1 base, and 8 bases had no gene match. CDR3 length: 16 amino acids. CDR1 is SGHVS, CDR2 FNYEAQ, per germline. This chain's CDR3 is CASSLEIRQGAGELFF. In nucleotides, the CDR3 is TGTGCCAGCAGCTTAGAAATCCGGCAGGGGGCCGGGGAGCTGTTTTTT.

The chain has TRBV19 and TRBJ1-2; D is possibly TRBD1 (6 bases). Germline CDR1 LNHDA, CDR2 SQIVND (reference sequence). Trimming cost V 4 bases and J 0 bases, with 18 bases left between them. This CDR3 contains 17 residues. CDR3: CASSRGQKFYTNYGYTF. The CDR3 nucleotides read TGTGCCAGTAGTAGAGGACAGAAATTTTATACTAACTATGGCTACACCTTC.

The V and J genes are TRBV7-6 and TRBJ2-1, with TRBD2 identical over 9 bases. CDR1 is SGHVS, CDR2 FNYEAQ, per germline. The CDR3 totals 18 residues. Germline trimming cut 5 bases from V and 1 base from J; bases unmatched to any gene: 12. The CDR3 sequence is CASSITGSGGYSYNEQFF. Written as DNA, the CDR3 is TGTGCCAGCAGCATCACTGGTAGCGGGGGCTATTCCTACAATGAGCAGTTCTTC.

This chain connects TRBV28 to TRBJ1-2; 9 bases align to TRBD1. The CDR3 is made up of 15 amino acids. Trimming cost V 5 bases and J 0 bases; bases outside gene matches: 4. Germline CDR1 MDHEN, CDR2 SYDVKM. The CDR3 reads CASSQNRGPNYGYTF. The CDR3 nucleotides are TGTGCCAGCAGTCAAAACAGGGGGCCTAACTATGGCTACACCTTC.

V and J are TRBV27 and TRBJ2-1; 7 positions agree with TRBD2. V gave up 5 bases and J gave up 4 bases; unmatched junction bases: 14. Germline V CDR1 and CDR2: MNHEY, SMNVEV (reference sequence). The CDR3 spans 17 residues. The CDR3 loop is CASSTPIWAGDYNEQFF. The CDR3, as DNA: TGTGCCAGCAGTACCCCTATTTGGGCGGGGGATTACAATGAGCAGTTCTTC.

The rearrangement links TRBV12-3 or TRBV12-4 to TRBJ1-2, with D possibly matching TRBD1 (5 bases). V gave up 5 bases and J gave up 8 bases, with 12 bases separating them. The CDR3 runs to 12 residues. The CDR3 reads CASSRGEGGYTF. CDR3 nucleotide sequence: TGTGCCAGCAGTCGAGGGGAGGGCGGCTACACCTTC.

This clone was recorded only once. The chain links TRBV5-1 to TRBJ2-5; D unresolved. In germline, CDR1 is SGHRS, CDR2 YFSETQ. V was trimmed by 0 bases and J by 4 bases, leaving 7 bases between them. The CDR3 is 13 residues long. CDR3 protein: CASSLAVLETQYF. The CDR3 coding sequence is TGCGCCAGCAGCTTGGCGGTGCTAGAGACCCAGTACTTC. Full variable domain (missing parts from reference TRBV5-1 and TRBJ2-5): KAGVTQTPRYLIKTRGQQVTLSCSPISGHRSVSWYQQTPGQGLQFLFEYFSETQRNKGNFPGRFSGRQFSNSRSEMNVSTLELGDSALYLCASSLAVLETQYFGPGTRLLVL.

This chain links TRBV6-5 with TRBJ1-5; 7 bases align to TRBD1. CDR1 is MNHEY, CDR2 SVGAGI, per germline. J gave up 0 bases and V 6 bases, and 2 bases lay outside the gene matches. The CDR3 runs to 14 residues. Here the CDR3 DNA reads TGTGCCAGCAGGGGACAGAGTAGCAATCAGCCCCAGCATTTT. As protein: CASRGQSSNQPQHF.

The chain joins TRBV6-2 or TRBV6-3 to TRBJ1-2, with D perhaps TRBD1 (5 bases). CDR3 length: 14 amino acids. Trimming took 6 bases from V and 4 from J, leaving 15 bases between them. Germline V lookup: CDR1 MNHEY, CDR2 SVGEGT. The CDR3 here is CASSPQGIRYGYTF. The CDR3 DNA follows: TGTGCCAGCAGCCCCCAGGGAATTCGCTATGGCTACACCTTC.

The chain employs TRBV11-2 and TRBJ2-7; TRBD1 agrees at 8 bases. Germline CDR1 and CDR2: SGHAT and FQNNGV. J gave up 6 bases and V 5 bases, and 3 bases lay outside the gene matches. CDR3 size: 12 residues. CDR3 sequence: CASSNRGSEQYF. The CDR3 DNA sequence: TGTGCCAGCAGCAACAGGGGGTCCGAGCAGTACTTC.

V usage is TRBV7-2 and J usage is TRBJ2-5; 9 nucleotides align to TRBD1. J was trimmed by 3 bases and V by 1 base; bases with no gene match: 3. Germline CDR1 reads SGHTA; CDR2 reads FQGNSA. This CDR3 contains 15 residues. CDR3 protein: CASSLVGTGKETQYF. The CDR3 DNA reads TGTGCCAGCAGCTTAGTCGGGACAGGGAAAGAGACCCAGTACTTC. Full variable domain (outside the CDR3, taken from reference TRBV7-2 and TRBJ2-5): GAGVSQSPSNKVTEKGKDVELRCDPISGHTALYWYRQSLGQGLEFLIYFQGNSAPDKSGLPSDRFSAERTGGSVSTLTIQRTQQEDSAVYLCASSLVGTGKETQYFGPGTRLLVL.

This sequence joins TRBV18 and TRBJ1-3; D perhaps matches TRBD1 (5 bases). V was cut by 1 base and J by 5 bases, with 6 bases left in between. The CDR3 is 13 amino acids. Germline V gene sequence: CDR1 KGHSH, CDR2 LQKENI. CDR3 in amino acids: CASSPQGRNTIYF. Here the CDR3 DNA reads TGTGCCAGCTCACCACAGGGGAGAAACACCATATATTTT.

V is TRBV3-1 (or the pseudogene TRBV3-2) and J is TRBJ2-1; D may be TRBD2 (6 bases). CDR1 is LGHDT and CDR2 is YNNKEL in the germline V gene (reference sequence). This CDR3 region has 16 residues. The germline V and J ends were trimmed by 4 bases and 0 bases, with 13 bases remaining between them. CDR3 loop: CASSRGVQSSYNEQFF. The CDR3 nucleotides are TGTGCCAGCAGCCGGGGGGTCCAGAGCTCCTACAATGAGCAGTTCTTC.

CDR3 coding DNA: TGTGCCAGAAGCTTCTTACAGGGTCCCGACTCCTACGAGCAGTACTTC. Its translation: CARSFLQGPDSYEQYF. The chain carries TRBV7-5 and TRBJ2-7; TRBD1 is the table's D call, not checked against the DNA. TRBV7-5 is labeled a pseudogene. The CDR3 contains 16 residues.

The chain recombines TRBV5-6 with TRBJ1-5; possible D gene TRBD1, 5 bases. The V gene's germline CDR1 is SGHDT and CDR2 YYEEEE. Trimming pared 2 bases from V and 0 bases from J, leaving 15 bases between. The CDR3 is 17 amino acids. The CDR3: CASSLRVSGHSNQPQHF. The CDR3 region has the DNA TGTGCCAGCAGCTTAAGAGTGTCAGGGCATAGCAATCAGCCCCAGCATTTT.